This T cell receptor beta chain is from a study of blood T cell repertoires in COVID-19. Overall study context: PBMCs, B-cell-depleted T cells, or T cells were the source of the cDNA or gDNA that made up the material.

V shed 5 bases, J shed 12 bases, and the junction held 8 bases outside the gene matches. CDR1 and CDR2 (germline): MGHRA, YSYEKL. CDR3 length equals 12 residues. Original processing methods: Amplification with reference gene primers provided the estimates of nucleated cell counts. This table comes from immunoSEQ multiplex PCR, and its TCRdb copy is limited to in-frame clones, with some not included. V, J and clone size are taken as reported in that table, and D and trimming were inferred from the DNA itself. The profile shows nearly 200,000 clones, less than 90% of them singletons. The origin of this receptor is a human donor in a cohort sampled during active COVID-19. Sequenced input: peripheral blood. V and J are TRBV4-1 and TRBJ1-2, with TRBD1 matching over 8 bases. The CDR3 sequence: CASSFGQGRHTF. CDR3 DNA: TGCGCCAGCAGCTTTGGACAGGGTCGTCACACCTTC.